The present TCR beta chain was sequenced within a study of T cell responses to AZD1222 COVID-19 vaccine. Regarding the study as a whole: Vaccine-related CD4 TCRs covered spike, predominating at 160-218 and 743-854.

Using immunoSEQ multiplex PCR, the repertoire was profiled, and TCRdb retains in-frame clones only, with some absent. The table records approximately 70,000 clones, 85% of them present only once. The CDR3 sequence is 14 residues long. CDR1 MNHEY and CDR2 SMNVEV come from the germline V gene (reference sequence). Trimming removed 2 bases at V and 0 bases at J, with 8 bases between. Of note for this clone: Its target is not known.

The sequence was obtained from an adult in good health. V gene TRBV27 combines with J gene TRBJ2-7; possibly TRBD1 for D (6 bases). The starting material was peripheral blood, obtained on day 0 of AZD1222 vaccination. DNA for the CDR3: TGTGCCAGCAGTTTAGGGACACGCTCCTACGAGCAGTACTTC. Its translation is CASSLGTRSYEQYF.